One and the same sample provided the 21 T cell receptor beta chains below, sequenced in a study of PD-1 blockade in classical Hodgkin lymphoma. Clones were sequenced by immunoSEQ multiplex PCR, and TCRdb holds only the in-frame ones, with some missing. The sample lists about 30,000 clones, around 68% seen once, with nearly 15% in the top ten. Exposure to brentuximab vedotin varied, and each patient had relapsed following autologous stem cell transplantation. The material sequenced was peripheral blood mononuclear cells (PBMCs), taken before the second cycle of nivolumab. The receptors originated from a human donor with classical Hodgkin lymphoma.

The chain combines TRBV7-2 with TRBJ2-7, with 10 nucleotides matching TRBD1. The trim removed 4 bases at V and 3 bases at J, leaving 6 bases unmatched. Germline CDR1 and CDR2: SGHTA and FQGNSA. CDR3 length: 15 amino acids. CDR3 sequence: CASSWDRGAIYEQYF. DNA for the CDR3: TGTGCCAGCAGCTGGGACAGGGGAGCTATCTACGAGCAGTACTTC. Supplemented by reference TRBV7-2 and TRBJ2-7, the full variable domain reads GAGVSQSPSNKVTEKGKDVELRCDPISGHTALYWYRQSLGQGLEFLIYFQGNSAPDKSGLPSDRFSAERTGGSVSTLTIQRTQQEDSAVYLCASSWDRGAIYEQYFGPGTRLTVT.

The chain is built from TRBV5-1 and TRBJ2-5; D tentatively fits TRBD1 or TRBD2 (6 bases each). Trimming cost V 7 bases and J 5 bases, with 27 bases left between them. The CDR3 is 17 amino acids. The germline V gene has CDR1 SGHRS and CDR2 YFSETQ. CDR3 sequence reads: CASQGRGFRGGLETQYF. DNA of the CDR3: TGCGCCAGCCAGGGGCGGGGTTTTCGAGGGGGTCTGGAGACCCAGTACTTC.

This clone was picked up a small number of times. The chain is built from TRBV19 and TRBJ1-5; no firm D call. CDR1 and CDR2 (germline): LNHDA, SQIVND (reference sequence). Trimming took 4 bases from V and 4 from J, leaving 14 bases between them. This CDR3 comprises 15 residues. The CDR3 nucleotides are TGTGCCAGTAGTACAATCTCCGGAGGTAATCAGCCCCAGCATTTT. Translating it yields CASSTISGGNQPQHF.

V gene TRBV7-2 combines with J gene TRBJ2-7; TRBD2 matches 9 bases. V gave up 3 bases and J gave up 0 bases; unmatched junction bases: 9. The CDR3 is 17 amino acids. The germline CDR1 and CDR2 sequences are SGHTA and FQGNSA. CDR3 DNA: TGTGCCAGCAGCTTTAGCGGGGGCCCCACTTACTCCTACGAGCAGTACTTC. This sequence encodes CASSFSGGPTYSYEQYF.

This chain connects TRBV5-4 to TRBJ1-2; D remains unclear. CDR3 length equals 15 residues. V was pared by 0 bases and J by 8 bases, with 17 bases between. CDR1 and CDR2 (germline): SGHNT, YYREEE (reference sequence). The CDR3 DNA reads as TGTGCCAGCAGCTTGGCAATCACCCGGGTACAAGGCTACACCTTC. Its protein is CASSLAITRVQGYTF.

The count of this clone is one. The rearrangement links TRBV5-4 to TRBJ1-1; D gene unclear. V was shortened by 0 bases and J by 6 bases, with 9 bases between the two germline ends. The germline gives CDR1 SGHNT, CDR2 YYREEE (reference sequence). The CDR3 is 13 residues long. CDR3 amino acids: CASSLAGRAEAFF. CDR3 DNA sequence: TGTGCCAGCAGCTTGGCAGGCCGGGCTGAAGCTTTCTTT.

In DNA, the CDR3 is TGCGCCAGCAGCTTGGGCGACAGGGGATTTGTTTCAGGCACTGAAGCTTTCTTT. Protein: CASSLGDRGFVSGTEAFF. V usage is TRBV5-1 and J usage is TRBJ1-1, with 8 bases identical to TRBD1. The germline CDR1 and CDR2 sequences are SGHRS and YFSETQ. The CDR3 sequence is 18 residues long. The V gene end was trimmed by 0 bases and the J gene end by 4 bases; junction bases not matched to a gene: 14. The variable domain in full, with the rest retrieved from reference TRBV5-1 and TRBJ1-1, is KAGVTQTPRYLIKTRGQQVTLSCSPISGHRSVSWYQQTPGQGLQFLFEYFSETQRNKGNFPGRFSGRQFSNSRSEMNVSTLELGDSALYLCASSLGDRGFVSGTEAFFGQGTRLTVV.

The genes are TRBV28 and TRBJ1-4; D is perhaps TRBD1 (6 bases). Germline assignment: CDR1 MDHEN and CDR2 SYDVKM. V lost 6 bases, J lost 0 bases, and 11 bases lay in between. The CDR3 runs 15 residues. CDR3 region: CASRTGPPTNEKLFF. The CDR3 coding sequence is TGTGCCAGCAGAACAGGGCCCCCAACTAATGAAAAACTGTTTTTT.

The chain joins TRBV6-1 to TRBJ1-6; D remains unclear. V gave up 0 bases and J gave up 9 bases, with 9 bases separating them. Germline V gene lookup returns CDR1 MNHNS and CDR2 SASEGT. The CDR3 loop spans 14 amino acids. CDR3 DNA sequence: TGTGCCAGCAGTGAAGCCCCTAGATCTTCACCCCTCCACTTT. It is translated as CASSEAPRSSPLHF.

The CDR3 DNA sequence: TGTGCCAGCAGCAGGCGGGACTCCCACACAGATACGCAGTATTTT. Protein product: CASSRRDSHTDTQYF. This chain links TRBV6-5 with TRBJ2-3; D might be TRBD2 (6 bases). The ends were cut back, 6 bases at V and 2 bases at J, with 15 bases in the middle. Germline V gene sequence: CDR1 MNHEY, CDR2 SVGAGI. This CDR3 is 15 amino acids long.

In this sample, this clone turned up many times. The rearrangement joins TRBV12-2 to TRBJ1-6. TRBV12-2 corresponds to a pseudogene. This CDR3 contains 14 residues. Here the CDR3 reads CASTRLPYNSPLHF. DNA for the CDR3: TGTGCAAGTACAAGGCTCCCCTATAATTCACCCCTCCACTTT.

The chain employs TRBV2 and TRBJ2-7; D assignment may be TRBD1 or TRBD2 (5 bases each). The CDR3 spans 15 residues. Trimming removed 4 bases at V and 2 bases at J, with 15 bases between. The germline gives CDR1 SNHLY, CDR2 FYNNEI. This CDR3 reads CASSVGGSRPYEQYF. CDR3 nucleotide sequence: TGTGCCAGCAGTGTTGGGGGTAGCCGTCCCTACGAGCAGTACTTC.

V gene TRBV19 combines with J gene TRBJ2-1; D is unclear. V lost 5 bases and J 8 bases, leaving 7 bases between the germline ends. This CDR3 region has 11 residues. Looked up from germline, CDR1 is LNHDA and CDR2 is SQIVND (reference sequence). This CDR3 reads CASSGRDEQFF. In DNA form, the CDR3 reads TGTGCCAGTAGTGGACGCGATGAGCAGTTCTTC.

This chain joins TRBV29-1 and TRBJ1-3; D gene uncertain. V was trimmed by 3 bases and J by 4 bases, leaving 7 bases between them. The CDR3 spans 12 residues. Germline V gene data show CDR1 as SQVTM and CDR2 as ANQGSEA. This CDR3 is CSVEPSGNTIYF. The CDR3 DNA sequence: TGCAGCGTTGAGCCTTCAGGAAACACCATATATTTT.

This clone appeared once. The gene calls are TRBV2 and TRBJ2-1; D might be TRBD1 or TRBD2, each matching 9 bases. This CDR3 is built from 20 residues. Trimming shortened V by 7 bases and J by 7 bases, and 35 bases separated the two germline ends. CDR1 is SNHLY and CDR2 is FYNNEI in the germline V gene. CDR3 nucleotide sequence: TGTGCCAGCACGGCCGGCTTGGGACAGGGCGGGCGGGGGGGCCAAAATGAGCAGTTCTTC. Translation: CASTAGLGQGGRGGQNEQFF. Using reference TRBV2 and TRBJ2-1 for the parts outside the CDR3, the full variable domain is EPEVTQTPSHQVTQMGQEVILRCVPISNHLYFYWYRQILGQKVEFLVSFYNNEISEKSEIFDDQFSVERPDGSNFTLKIRSTKLEDSAMYFCASTAGLGQGGRGGQNEQFFGPGTRLTVL.

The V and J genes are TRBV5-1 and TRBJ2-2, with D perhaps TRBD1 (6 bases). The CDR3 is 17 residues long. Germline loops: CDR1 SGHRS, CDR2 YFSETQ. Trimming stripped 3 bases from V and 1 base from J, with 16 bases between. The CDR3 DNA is TGCGCCAGCAGCTGGGGGACCTTCAGGGGGAACACCGGGGAGCTGTTTTTT. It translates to CASSWGTFRGNTGELFF. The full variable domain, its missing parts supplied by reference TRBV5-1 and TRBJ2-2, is KAGVTQTPRYLIKTRGQQVTLSCSPISGHRSVSWYQQTPGQGLQFLFEYFSETQRNKGNFPGRFSGRQFSNSRSEMNVSTLELGDSALYLCASSWGTFRGNTGELFFGEGSRLTVL.

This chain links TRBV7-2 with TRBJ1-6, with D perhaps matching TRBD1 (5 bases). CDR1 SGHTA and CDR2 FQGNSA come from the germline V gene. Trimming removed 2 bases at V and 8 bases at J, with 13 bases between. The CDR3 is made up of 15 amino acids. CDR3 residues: CASSLRDPRDSPLHF. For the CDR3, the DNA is TGTGCCAGCAGCTTACGCGACCCCAGGGATTCACCCCTCCACTTT.

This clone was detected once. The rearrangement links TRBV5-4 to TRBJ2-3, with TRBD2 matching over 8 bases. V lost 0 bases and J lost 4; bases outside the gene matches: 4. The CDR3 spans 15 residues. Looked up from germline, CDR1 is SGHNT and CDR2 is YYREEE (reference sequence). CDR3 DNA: TGTGCCAGCAGCTTGGACGGGGGGGCTTCAGATACGCAGTATTTT. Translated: CASSLDGGASDTQYF.

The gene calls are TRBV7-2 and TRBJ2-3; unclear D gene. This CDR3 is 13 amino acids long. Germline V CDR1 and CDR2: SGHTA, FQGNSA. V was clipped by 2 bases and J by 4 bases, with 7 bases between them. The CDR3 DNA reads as TGTGCCAGCAGCTTAAGGCCTTCAGATACGCAGTATTTT. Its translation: CASSLRPSDTQYF.

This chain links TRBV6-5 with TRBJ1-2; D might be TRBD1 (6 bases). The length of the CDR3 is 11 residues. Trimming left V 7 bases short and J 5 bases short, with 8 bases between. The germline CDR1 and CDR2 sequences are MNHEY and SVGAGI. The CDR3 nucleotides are TGTGCCAGCACCCAGGGGTATGGCTACACCTTC. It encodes CASTQGYGYTF.

CDR3: CASQPGTSGSYEQYF. The DNA for the CDR3 is TGTGCCAGTCAACCCGGGACTAGCGGCTCCTACGAGCAGTACTTC. This chain joins TRBV6-1 and TRBJ2-7; TRBD2 aligns across 11 bases. Germline V CDR1 and CDR2: MNHNS, SASEGT. Trimming cost V 9 bases and J 0 bases; bases outside gene matches: 7. This CDR3 has 15 amino acids.